This TCR beta chain came from a study of blood T cell repertoires in COVID-19. About the study: In each case, the material was cDNA or gDNA derived from T cells, B-cell-depleted T cells, or PBMCs.

Method: immunoSEQ multiplex PCR; TCRdb's copy keeps in-frame clones and lacks some. The data show about 60,000 clones, approximately 84% seen once. Sample: peripheral blood. The receptor's source is a human donor in a cohort sampled during active COVID-19.

In DNA, the CDR3 is TGTGCCAGCAGGAAGGGGGAGGGAGGGAACATTCAGTACTTC. It is translated as CASRKGEGGNIQYF. The chain combines TRBV6-5 with TRBJ2-4; D is perhaps TRBD2 (7 bases). Germline V CDR1 and CDR2: MNHEY, SVGAGI. There are 14 residues in the CDR3. Trimming took off 6 bases at V and 7 bases at J, with 16 bases between the two ends.